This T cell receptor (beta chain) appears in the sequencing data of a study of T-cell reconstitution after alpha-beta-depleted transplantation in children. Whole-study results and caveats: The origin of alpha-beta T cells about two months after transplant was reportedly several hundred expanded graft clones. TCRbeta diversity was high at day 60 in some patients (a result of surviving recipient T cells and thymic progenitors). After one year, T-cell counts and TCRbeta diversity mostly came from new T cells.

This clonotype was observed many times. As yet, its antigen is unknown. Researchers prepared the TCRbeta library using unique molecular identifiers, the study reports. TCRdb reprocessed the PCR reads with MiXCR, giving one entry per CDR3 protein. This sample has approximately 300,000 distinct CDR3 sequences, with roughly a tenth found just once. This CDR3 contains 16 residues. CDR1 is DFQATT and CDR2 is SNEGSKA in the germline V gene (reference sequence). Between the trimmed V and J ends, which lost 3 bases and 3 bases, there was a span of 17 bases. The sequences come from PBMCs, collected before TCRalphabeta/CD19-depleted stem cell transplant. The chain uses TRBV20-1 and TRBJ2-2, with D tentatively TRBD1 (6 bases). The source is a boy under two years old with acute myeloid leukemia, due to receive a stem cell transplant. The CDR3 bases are TGCAGTGCTAGCCTTCTAGGGGGAATGGACACCGGGGAGCTGTTTTTT. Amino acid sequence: CSASLLGGMDTGELFF.